These 26 T cell receptor beta chains were sequenced from one sample in a study of early T cells in non-severe SARS-CoV-2 infection. From the 5' RACE reads, TCRdb called clonotypes with MiXCR, one entry per CDR3 protein. The data contain some 54,000 distinct CDR3 sequences, approximately 9.9% of them seen just once; the ten biggest clones take up less than 15%. Sequencing was performed on whole blood. The receptors originated from an adult who was a healthcare worker with PCR-confirmed SARS-CoV-2 infection or an uninfected control (not recorded which).

The CDR3 region is CSARRGWEQFF. CDR3 sequence (DNA): TGCAGTGCTAGACGGGGTTGGGAGCAGTTCTTC. The rearrangement uses TRBV20-1 and TRBJ2-1, with a possible D match to TRBD2 (5 bases). There are 11 residues in the CDR3. In germline, CDR1 is DFQATT, CDR2 SNEGSKA (reference sequence). V lost 2 bases to trimming and J lost 10 bases, with 9 bases between them.

A few counts support this clonotype. The chain employs TRBV20-1 and TRBJ2-1; D is unclear. Trimming removed 3 bases at V and 0 bases at J, with 6 bases between. The CDR3 is made up of 13 amino acids. CDR1 and CDR2 (germline): DFQATT, SNEGSKA (reference sequence). CDR3 sequence (DNA): TGCAGTGCTAGCACCGCCTCCTACAATGAGCAGTTCTTC. Residues: CSASTASYNEQFF.

J is TRBJ2-5 and V is TRBV10-3, with 8 nucleotides matching TRBD2. The junction had 3 bases not matched to a gene; V was cut back by 2 bases and J by 1 base. Germline assignment: CDR1 ENHRY and CDR2 SYGVKD. The CDR3 covers 15 residues. CDR3 DNA: TGTGCCATCAGTGAGCGGACTAGCAGCCAAGAGACCCAGTACTTC. Translating it yields CAISERTSSQETQYF.

The rearrangement links TRBV20-1 to TRBJ1-5, with TRBD1 matching 8 bases. J gave up 4 bases and V 5 bases, and 13 bases lay outside the gene matches. The germline V gene encodes CDR1 DFQATT and CDR2 SNEGSKA (reference sequence). The CDR3 has 16 amino acids. CDR3: CSAGSPGTGPNQPQHF. CDR3 bases: TGCAGTGCTGGGTCCCCTGGGACAGGCCCGAATCAGCCCCAGCATTTT.

The sample holds many counts of this clonotype. This sequence joins TRBV5-1 and TRBJ2-5; possibly TRBD1 for D (6 bases). The CDR3 sequence is 15 residues long. The V and J ends lost 6 bases and 2 bases respectively, with 17 bases between them. Germline CDR1 and CDR2: SGHRS and YFSETQ. CDR3 bases: TGCGCCAGCACCCGCAGGGGAGATCCACAAGAGACCCAGTACTTC. It is translated as CASTRRGDPQETQYF.

The chain has TRBV5-1 and TRBJ2-1, with D tentatively TRBD2 (5 bases). Germline values: CDR1 SGHRS, CDR2 YFSETQ. The CDR3 contains 12 residues. Trimming took 2 bases from V and 8 from J, leaving 8 bases between them. The CDR3 reads CASSFAGDEQFF. In DNA, the CDR3 is TGCGCCAGCAGCTTTGCGGGTGATGAGCAGTTCTTC.

The chain is built from TRBV6-2 or TRBV6-3 and TRBJ2-4; the D is unclear. The germline gives CDR1 MNHEY, CDR2 SVGEGT. The CDR3 has 15 amino acids. V was pared by 10 bases and J by 0 bases, with 16 bases between. CDR3 coding DNA: TGTGCCACGACGCAACACCAACTAGCCAAAAACATTCAGTACTTC. Encoded protein: CATTQHQLAKNIQYF.

This clonotype occurred many times. The chain uses TRBV6-5 and TRBJ2-2; D not certain. CDR3 length: 15 amino acids. Between the trimmed V and J ends, which lost 2 bases and 7 bases, there was a span of 14 bases. Germline CDR1 reads MNHEY; CDR2 reads SVGAGI. CDR3 region: CASSYPDTGGGELFF. The CDR3 region has the DNA TGTGCCAGCAGTTACCCGGATACCGGTGGCGGGGAGCTGTTTTTT.

This chain links TRBV6-1 with TRBJ2-4; no definite D call. CDR3 length: 13 residues. Germline V CDR1 and CDR2: MNHNS, SASEGT. The V end lost 7 bases, the J end lost 4 bases, and 11 bases lay between the germline ends. CDR3 sequence: CASTLDGKNIQYF. CDR3 in DNA: TGTGCCAGCACCCTGGACGGAAAAAACATTCAGTACTTC.

At least ten counts were recorded for this clonotype. V usage is TRBV11-2 and J usage is TRBJ2-1, with 9 positions matching TRBD2. J gave up 7 bases and V 5 bases, and 15 bases lay outside the gene matches. Germline V lookup: CDR1 SGHAT, CDR2 FQNNGV. This CDR3 region has 17 residues. CDR3 amino acids: CASSRSSLRLAENEQFF. In DNA, the CDR3 is TGTGCCAGCAGCCGATCTTCCTTAAGACTAGCGGAAAATGAGCAGTTCTTC.

This clonotype has a count of ten or more. This sequence joins TRBV29-1 and TRBJ2-7; D gene uncertain. The CDR3 spans 11 residues. The germline V gene has CDR1 SQVTM and CDR2 ANQGSEA. Deletions cut 4 bases from V and 12 bases from J, with 16 bases between. For the CDR3, the DNA is TGCAGCGTTGCGACCTTATGGCTAGTGTACTTC. Its translation is CSVATLWLVYF.

This clonotype was recorded a few times. J is TRBJ2-1 and V is TRBV29-1, with D perhaps TRBD2 (6 bases). CDR1 is SQVTM, CDR2 ANQGSEA, per germline. The V and J ends lost 6 bases and 7 bases respectively, with 19 bases between them. CDR3 length: 14 amino acids. The DNA of the CDR3 is TGCAGCGTACCCCCCCCCGGGAGCGGGAATGAGCAGTTCTTC. It yields the protein CSVPPPGSGNEQFF.

The V gene is TRBV7-6, the J gene TRBJ2-4; TRBD2 is a possible D gene (5 bases). Germline V lookup: CDR1 SGHVS, CDR2 FNYEAQ. The CDR3 is 15 amino acids. The V end was cut by 1 base, the J end by 3 bases, with 10 bases between. The CDR3 spells CASSLGGGSKNIQYF. The DNA of the CDR3 is TGTGCCAGCAGCTTAGGGGGTGGGAGCAAAAACATTCAGTACTTC.

Remarks on this clonotype: One junction end does not reproduce the germline sequence, and a read error may be involved. V usage is TRBV30 and J usage is TRBJ1-1; D call uncertain. CDR3 size: 12 residues. Germline V lookup: CDR1 GTSNPN, CDR2 SVGIG (reference sequence). The CDR3 DNA sequence: TGTGCCTGGAGTCCCACCCTCCTTTTTTGGATCTTT. It specifies CAWSPTLLFWIF.

The chain is built from TRBV29-1 and TRBJ2-2; D gene uncertain. The germline gives CDR1 SQVTM, CDR2 ANQGSEA. This CDR3 contains 11 residues. V lost 3 bases and J lost 8, with 7 bases in between. CDR3 region: CSVEAWGELFF. In DNA, the CDR3 is TGCAGCGTTGAGGCTTGGGGGGAGCTGTTTTTT.

This clonotype has a count of ten or more. This chain connects TRBV5-1 to TRBJ2-2; D may be TRBD2 (6 bases). The CDR3 is made up of 15 amino acids. Germline V gives CDR1 SGHRS, CDR2 YFSETQ. Trimming removed 4 bases at V and 0 bases at J, with 10 bases between. CDR3 coding DNA: TGCGCCAGCAGCCCAGGCGGGGCGAACACCGGGGAGCTGTTTTTT. It codes for CASSPGGANTGELFF.

The chain uses TRBV7-2 and TRBJ2-3; no clear D gene. There are 13 residues in the CDR3. Germline V gene sequence: CDR1 SGHTA, CDR2 FQGNSA. Trimming stripped 2 bases from V and 6 bases from J, with 9 bases between. CDR3 amino acids: CASSLFLSDTQYF. CDR3 coding DNA: TGTGCCAGCAGCTTATTTCTATCCGATACGCAGTATTTT.

This clonotype was seen ten or more times. This rearrangement joins TRBV7-9 to TRBJ1-2; no clear D. V dropped 4 bases and J dropped 8 bases, with 14 bases sitting between them. The CDR3 totals 13 residues. Germline CDR1 reads SEHNR; CDR2 reads FQNEAQ (reference sequence). CDR3 sequence: CASSSWTADGYTF. The CDR3 nucleotides are TGTGCCAGCAGCTCGTGGACCGCCGACGGCTACACCTTC.

This clonotype is labeled as medium-sized. CDR3 sequence: CASSYVGRGGYTF. In nucleotides, the CDR3 is TGTGCCAGCAGTTACGTCGGCAGGGGGGGCTACACCTTC. The genes are TRBV6-6 and TRBJ1-2, with TRBD1 identical over 7 bases. Germline CDR1 is MNHNY and CDR2 is SVGAGI (reference sequence). This CDR3 spans 13 amino acids. J was trimmed by 8 bases and V by 2 bases; bases with no gene match: 5.

This clonotype was detected many times. The rearrangement links TRBV12-3 or TRBV12-4 to TRBJ1-1; D is undetermined. The CDR3 is 12 amino acids. Trimming removed 6 bases at V and 6 bases at J, with 11 bases between. The CDR3 nucleotides are TGTGCCAGCAGGGGCCAGGCTTCTGAAGCTTTCTTT. It encodes CASRGQASEAFF.

This clonotype was recorded at least ten times. V usage is TRBV7-9 and J usage is TRBJ2-1; no reliable D call. Germline V gene data show CDR1 as SEHNR and CDR2 as FQNEAQ (reference sequence). CDR3 length: 12 residues. Deletions cut 4 bases from V and 7 bases from J, with 8 bases between. CDR3 nucleotides: TGTGCCAGCAGCTCATGGGGTAATGAGCAGTTCTTC. This gives the protein CASSSWGNEQFF.

This clonotype was seen ten or more times. This chain connects TRBV19 to TRBJ2-3; the match to TRBD2 covers 8 bases. V lost 1 base, J lost 4 bases, and 7 bases stayed unmatched. This CDR3 region has 16 residues. The germline V gene encodes CDR1 LNHDA and CDR2 SQIVND (reference sequence). The CDR3 sequence: CASSIGRAGVSDTQYF. The CDR3 DNA reads TGTGCCAGTAGTATAGGTCGAGCGGGGGTCTCAGATACGCAGTATTTT.

This clonotype appeared a few times. V is TRBV3-1 and J is TRBJ2-1; D gene ambiguous. Trimming stripped 0 bases from V and 12 bases from J, with 6 bases between. Germline V lookup: CDR1 LGHDT, CDR2 YNNKEL (reference sequence). This CDR3 has 11 amino acids. DNA of the CDR3: TGTGCCAGCAGCCAAGATCGACGGCAGTTCTTC. Protein product: CASSQDRRQFF.

The CDR3 protein is CSVGGYTF. The CDR3 region has the DNA TGCAGCGTTGGGGGCTACACCTTC. The rearrangement joins TRBV29-1 to TRBJ1-2, with D unresolved. Trimming took off 4 bases at V and 8 bases at J, with 2 bases between the two ends. This CDR3 has 8 amino acids. The germline V gene encodes CDR1 SQVTM and CDR2 ANQGSEA.

This clonotype has at least ten counts. This chain joins TRBV18 and TRBJ2-7; D is unclear. This CDR3 spans 12 amino acids. Trimming shortened V by 5 bases and J by 2 bases, and 7 bases separated the two germline ends. Germline CDR1 reads KGHSH; CDR2 reads LQKENI. The CDR3 region has the DNA TGTGCCAGCTCAACCGGTCCCTACGAGCAGTACTTC. Protein product: CASSTGPYEQYF.

This clonotype was seen repeatedly, ten times or more. CDR3 sequence: CSASQPGQGLDTQYF. In DNA form, the CDR3 reads TGCAGTGCTAGCCAACCGGGACAGGGGTTAGATACGCAGTATTTT. This rearrangement joins TRBV20-1 to TRBJ2-3, with TRBD1 matching 10 bases. The CDR3 sequence is 15 residues long. CDR1 DFQATT and CDR2 SNEGSKA come from the germline V gene (reference sequence). V lost 3 bases to trimming and J lost 5 bases; unmatched junction nucleotides: 8.